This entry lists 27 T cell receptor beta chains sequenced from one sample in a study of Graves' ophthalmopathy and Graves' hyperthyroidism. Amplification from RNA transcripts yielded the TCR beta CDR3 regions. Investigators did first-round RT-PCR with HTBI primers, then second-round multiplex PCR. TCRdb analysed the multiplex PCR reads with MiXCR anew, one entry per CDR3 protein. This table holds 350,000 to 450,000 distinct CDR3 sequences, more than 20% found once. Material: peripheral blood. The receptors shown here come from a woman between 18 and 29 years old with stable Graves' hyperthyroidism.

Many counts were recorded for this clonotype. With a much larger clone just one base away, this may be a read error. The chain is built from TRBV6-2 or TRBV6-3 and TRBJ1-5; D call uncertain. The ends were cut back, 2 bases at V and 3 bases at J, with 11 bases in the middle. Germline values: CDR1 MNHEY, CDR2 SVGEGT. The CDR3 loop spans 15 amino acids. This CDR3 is CASSYRRPINQPQHF. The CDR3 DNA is TGTGCCAGCAGTTACAGGCGGCCAATCAATCAGCCCCAGCATTTT.

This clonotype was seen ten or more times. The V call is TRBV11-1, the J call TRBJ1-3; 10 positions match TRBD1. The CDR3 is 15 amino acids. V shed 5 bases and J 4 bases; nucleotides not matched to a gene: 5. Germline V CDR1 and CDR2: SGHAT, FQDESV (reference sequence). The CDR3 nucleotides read TGTGCCAGCAGCAAGACAGGGGGCTACGGAAACACCATATATTTT. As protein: CASSKTGGYGNTIYF.

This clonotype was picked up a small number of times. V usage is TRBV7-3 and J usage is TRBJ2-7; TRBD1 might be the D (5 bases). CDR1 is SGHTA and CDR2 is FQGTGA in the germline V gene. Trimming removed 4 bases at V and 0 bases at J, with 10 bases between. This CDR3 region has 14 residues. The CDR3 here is CASSWGLNSYEQYF. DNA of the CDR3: TGTGCCAGCAGCTGGGGCTTGAACTCCTACGAGCAGTACTTC.

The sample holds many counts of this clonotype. Written as DNA, the CDR3 is TGCAGTGCTCGCACCGGGACATTGGTAAACATTCAGTACTTC. Protein: CSARTGTLVNIQYF. The V gene is TRBV20-1, the J gene TRBJ2-4; D is perhaps TRBD1 (6 bases). The V end was cut by 5 bases, the J end by 6 bases, with 17 bases between. This CDR3 has 14 amino acids. Germline loops: CDR1 DFQATT, CDR2 SNEGSKA (reference sequence).

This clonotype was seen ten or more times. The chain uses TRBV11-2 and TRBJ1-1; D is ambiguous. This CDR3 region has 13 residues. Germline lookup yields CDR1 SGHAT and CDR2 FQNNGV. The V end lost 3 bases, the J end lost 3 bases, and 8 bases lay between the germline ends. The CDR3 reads CASSFTPYTEAFF. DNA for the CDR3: TGTGCCAGCAGCTTTACACCGTACACTGAAGCTTTCTTT.

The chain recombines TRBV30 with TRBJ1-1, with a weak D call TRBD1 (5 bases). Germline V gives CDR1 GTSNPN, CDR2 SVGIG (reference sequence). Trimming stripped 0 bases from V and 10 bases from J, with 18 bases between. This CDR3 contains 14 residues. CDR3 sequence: CAWSVLDGGVGAFF. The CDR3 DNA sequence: TGTGCCTGGAGTGTACTGGATGGAGGGGTTGGAGCTTTCTTT.

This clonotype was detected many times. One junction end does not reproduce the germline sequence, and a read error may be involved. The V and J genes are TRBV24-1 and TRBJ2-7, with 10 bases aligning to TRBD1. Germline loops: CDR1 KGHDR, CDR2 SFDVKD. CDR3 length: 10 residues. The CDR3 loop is CATSGGTGAF. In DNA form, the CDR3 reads TGTGCCACCAGTGGAGGGACAGGGGCCTTC.

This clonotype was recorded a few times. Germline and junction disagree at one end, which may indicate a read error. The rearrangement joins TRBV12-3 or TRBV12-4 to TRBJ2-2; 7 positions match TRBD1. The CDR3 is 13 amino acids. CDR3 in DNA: TGTGCCAGCAGCCGACAGGGCACCTGGGAGCTGTTTTTT. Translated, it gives CASSRQGTWELFF.

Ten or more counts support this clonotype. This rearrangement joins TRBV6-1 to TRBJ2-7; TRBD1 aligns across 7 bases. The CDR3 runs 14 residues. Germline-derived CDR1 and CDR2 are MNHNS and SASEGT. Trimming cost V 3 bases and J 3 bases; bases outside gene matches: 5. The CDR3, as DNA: TGTGCCAGCAGTGAGAGCAGGGGGATCTACGAGCAGTACTTC. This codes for CASSESRGIYEQYF.

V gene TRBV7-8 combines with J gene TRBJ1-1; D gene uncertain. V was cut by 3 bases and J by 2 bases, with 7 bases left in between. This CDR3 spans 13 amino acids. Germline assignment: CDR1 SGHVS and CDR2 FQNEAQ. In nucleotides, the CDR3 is TGTGCCAGCAGCTTTCAGCCAAACACTGAAGCTTTCTTT. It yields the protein CASSFQPNTEAFF.

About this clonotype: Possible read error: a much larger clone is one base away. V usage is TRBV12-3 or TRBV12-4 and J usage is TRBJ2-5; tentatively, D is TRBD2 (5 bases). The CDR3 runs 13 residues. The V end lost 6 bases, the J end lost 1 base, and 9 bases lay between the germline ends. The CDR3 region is CASRKRIQETQYF. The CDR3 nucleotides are TGTGCCAGCAGGAAGCGGATCCAAGAGACCCAGTACTTC.

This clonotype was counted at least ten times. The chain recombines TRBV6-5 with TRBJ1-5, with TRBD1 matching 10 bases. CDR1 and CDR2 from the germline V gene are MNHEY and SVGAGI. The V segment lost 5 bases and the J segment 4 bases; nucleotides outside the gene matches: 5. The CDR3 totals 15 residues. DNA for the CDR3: TGTGCCAGCAGTACCGGACAGGGGGAAAATCAGCCCCAGCATTTT. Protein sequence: CASSTGQGENQPQHF.

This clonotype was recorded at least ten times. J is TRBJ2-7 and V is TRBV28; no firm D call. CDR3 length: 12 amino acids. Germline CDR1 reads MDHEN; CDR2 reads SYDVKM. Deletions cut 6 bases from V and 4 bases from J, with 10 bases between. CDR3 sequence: CASSRPLYEQYF. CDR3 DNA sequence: TGTGCCAGCAGCCGGCCACTTTACGAGCAGTACTTC.

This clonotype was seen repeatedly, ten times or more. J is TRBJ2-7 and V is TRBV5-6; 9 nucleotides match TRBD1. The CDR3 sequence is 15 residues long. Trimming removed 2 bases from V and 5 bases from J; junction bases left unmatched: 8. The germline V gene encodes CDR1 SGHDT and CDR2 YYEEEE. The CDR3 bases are TGTGCCAGCAGCTTTACCGGGACAGGGTGGCACGAGCAGTACTTC. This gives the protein CASSFTGTGWHEQYF. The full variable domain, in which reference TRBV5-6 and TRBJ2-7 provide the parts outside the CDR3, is DAGVTQSPTHLIKTRGQQVTLRCSPKSGHDTVSWYQQALGQGPQFIFQYYEEEERQRGNFPDRFSGHQFPNYSSELNVNALLLGDSALYLCASSFTGTGWHEQYFGPGTRLTVT.

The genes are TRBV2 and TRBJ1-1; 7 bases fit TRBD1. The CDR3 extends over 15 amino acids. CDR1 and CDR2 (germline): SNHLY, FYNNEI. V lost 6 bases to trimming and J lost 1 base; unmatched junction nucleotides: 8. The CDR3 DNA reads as TGTGCCAGCAGGCAACAGGGGAGAACGAACACTGAAGCTTTCTTT. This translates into CASRQQGRTNTEAFF.

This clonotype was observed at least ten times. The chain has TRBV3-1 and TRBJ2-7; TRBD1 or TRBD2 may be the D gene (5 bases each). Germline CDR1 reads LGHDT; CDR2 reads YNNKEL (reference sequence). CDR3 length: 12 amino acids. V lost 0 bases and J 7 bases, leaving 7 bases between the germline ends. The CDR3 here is CASSQEGEEQYF. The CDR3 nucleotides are TGTGCCAGCAGCCAAGAGGGGGAGGAGCAGTACTTC.

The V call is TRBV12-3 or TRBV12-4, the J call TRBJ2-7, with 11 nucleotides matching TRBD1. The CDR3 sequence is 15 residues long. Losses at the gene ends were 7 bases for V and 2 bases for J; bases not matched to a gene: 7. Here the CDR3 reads CASTLGQGAAYEQYF. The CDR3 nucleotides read TGTGCCAGCACCCTAGGACAGGGGGCGGCCTACGAGCAGTACTTC.

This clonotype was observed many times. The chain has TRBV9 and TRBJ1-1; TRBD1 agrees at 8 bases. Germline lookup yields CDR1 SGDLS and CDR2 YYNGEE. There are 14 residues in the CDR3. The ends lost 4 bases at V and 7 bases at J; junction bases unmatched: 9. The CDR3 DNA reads TGTGCCAGCAGCCCAGGGGGCTTTGGGAGTGAAGCTTTCTTT. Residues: CASSPGGFGSEAFF.

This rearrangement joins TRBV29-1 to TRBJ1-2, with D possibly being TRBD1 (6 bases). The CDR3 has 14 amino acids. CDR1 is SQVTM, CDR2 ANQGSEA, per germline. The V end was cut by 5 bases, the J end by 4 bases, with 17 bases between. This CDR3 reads CSVPSGAGSYGYTF. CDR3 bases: TGCAGCGTTCCGTCGGGGGCGGGGAGCTATGGCTACACCTTC.

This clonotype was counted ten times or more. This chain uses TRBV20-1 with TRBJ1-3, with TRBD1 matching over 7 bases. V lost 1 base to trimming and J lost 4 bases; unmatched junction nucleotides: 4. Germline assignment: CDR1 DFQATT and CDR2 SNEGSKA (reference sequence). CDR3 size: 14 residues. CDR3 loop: CSARGTGLGNTIYF. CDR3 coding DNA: TGCAGTGCTAGAGGGACAGGTCTCGGAAACACCATATATTTT.

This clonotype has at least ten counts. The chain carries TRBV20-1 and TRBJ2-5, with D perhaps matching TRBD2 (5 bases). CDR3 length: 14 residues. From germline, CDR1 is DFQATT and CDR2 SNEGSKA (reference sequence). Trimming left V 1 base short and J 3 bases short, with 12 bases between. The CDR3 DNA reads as TGCAGTGCTAGAGTGCCGGGAATGGAAGAGACCCAGTACTTC. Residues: CSARVPGMEETQYF.

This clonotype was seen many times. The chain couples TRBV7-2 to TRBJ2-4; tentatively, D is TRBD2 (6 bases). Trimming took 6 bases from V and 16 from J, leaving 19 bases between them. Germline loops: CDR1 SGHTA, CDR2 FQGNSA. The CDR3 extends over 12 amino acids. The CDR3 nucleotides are TGTGCCAGCAGTCCCGGGGGTTTCGTCTCTTACTTC. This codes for CASSPGGFVSYF.

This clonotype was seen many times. CDR3 nucleotide sequence: TGTGCCAGCAGTTACGACACAGCGGGGCCCTACGAGCAGTACTTC. It codes for CASSYDTAGPYEQYF. The chain uses TRBV6-5 and TRBJ2-7; 7 bases map to TRBD2. The ends lost 2 bases at V and 2 bases at J; junction bases unmatched: 6. Germline V gene sequence: CDR1 MNHEY, CDR2 SVGAGI. This CDR3 is 15 amino acids long.

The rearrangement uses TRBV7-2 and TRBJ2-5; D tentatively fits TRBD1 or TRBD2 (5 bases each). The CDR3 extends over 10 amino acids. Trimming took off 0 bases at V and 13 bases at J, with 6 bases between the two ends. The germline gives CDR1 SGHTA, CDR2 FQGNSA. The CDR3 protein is CASSLAGGYF. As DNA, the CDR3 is TGTGCCAGCAGCTTAGCTGGGGGGTACTTC.

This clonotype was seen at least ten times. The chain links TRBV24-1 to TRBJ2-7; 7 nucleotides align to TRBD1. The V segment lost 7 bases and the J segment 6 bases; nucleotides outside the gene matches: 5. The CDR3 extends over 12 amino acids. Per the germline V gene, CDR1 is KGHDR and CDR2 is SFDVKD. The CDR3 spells CATSRQGSEQYF. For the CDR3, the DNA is TGTGCCACCAGCCGACAGGGATCCGAGCAGTACTTC.

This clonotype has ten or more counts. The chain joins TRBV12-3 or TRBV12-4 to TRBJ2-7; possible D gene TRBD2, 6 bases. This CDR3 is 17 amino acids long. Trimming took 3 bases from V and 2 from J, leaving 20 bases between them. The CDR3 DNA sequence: TGTGCCAGCAGTTTTATAAGGGGCGGGACGGCTCCCTACGAGCAGTACTTC. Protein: CASSFIRGGTAPYEQYF.

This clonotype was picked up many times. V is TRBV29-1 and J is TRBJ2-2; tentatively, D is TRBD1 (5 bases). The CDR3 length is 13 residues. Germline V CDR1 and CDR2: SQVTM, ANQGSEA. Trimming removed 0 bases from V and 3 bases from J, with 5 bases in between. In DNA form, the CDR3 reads TGCAGCGTTGAAGAAGGGGACACCGGGGAGCTGTTTTTT. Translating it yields CSVEEGDTGELFF.